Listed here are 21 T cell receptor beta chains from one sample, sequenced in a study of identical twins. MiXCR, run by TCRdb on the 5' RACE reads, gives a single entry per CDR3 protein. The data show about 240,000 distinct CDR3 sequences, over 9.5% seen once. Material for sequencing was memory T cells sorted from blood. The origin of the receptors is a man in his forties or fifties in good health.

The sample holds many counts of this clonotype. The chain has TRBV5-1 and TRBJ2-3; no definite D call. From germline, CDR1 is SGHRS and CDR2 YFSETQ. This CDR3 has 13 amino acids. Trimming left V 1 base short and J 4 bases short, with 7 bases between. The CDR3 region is CASSLITADTQYF. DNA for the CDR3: TGCGCCAGCAGCTTGATAACAGCAGATACGCAGTATTTT.

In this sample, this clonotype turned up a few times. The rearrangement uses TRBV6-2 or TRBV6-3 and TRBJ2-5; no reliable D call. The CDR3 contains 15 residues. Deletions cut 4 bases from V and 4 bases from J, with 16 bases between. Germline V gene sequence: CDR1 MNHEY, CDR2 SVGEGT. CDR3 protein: CASSSHDSVGETQYF. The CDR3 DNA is TGTGCCAGCAGTTCCCATGACTCGGTCGGAGAGACCCAGTACTTC.

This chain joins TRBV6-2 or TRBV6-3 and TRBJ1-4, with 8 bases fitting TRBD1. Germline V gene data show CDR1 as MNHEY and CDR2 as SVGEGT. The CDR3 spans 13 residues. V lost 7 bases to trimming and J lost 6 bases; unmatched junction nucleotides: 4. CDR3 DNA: TGTGCCAGCAACGACAGGGGAGATGAAAAACTGTTTTTT. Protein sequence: CASNDRGDEKLFF.

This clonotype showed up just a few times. CDR3 protein: CANERESGNTIYF. The CDR3 DNA reads as TGTGCCAACGAAAGAGAATCTGGAAACACCATATATTTT. The chain links TRBV6-2 or TRBV6-3 to TRBJ1-3, with D uncertain. Trimming cost V 10 bases and J 1 base, with 11 bases left between them. The CDR3 extends over 13 amino acids. Germline V CDR1 and CDR2: MNHEY, SVGEGT.

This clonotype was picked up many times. CDR3 loop: CSARMTVLDTEAFF. The CDR3 DNA is TGCAGTGCTAGGATGACCGTCCTGGACACTGAAGCTTTCTTT. The genes are TRBV20-1 and TRBJ1-1; D uncertain. CDR3 length: 14 residues. The V and J ends lost 3 bases and 3 bases respectively, with 14 bases between them. Germline CDR1 and CDR2: DFQATT and SNEGSKA (reference sequence).

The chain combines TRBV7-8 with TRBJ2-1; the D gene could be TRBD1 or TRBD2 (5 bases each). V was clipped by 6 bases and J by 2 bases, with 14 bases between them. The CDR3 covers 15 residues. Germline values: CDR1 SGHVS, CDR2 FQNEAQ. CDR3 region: CASSFGTLPYNEQFF. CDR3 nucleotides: TGTGCCAGCAGTTTCGGGACGTTGCCCTACAATGAGCAGTTCTTC. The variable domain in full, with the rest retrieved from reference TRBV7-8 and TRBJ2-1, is GAGVSQSPRYKVAKRGQDVALRCDPISGHVSLFWYQQALGQGPEFLTYFQNEAQLDKSGLPSDRFFAERPEGSVSTLKIQRTQQEDSAVYLCASSFGTLPYNEQFFGPGTRLTVL.

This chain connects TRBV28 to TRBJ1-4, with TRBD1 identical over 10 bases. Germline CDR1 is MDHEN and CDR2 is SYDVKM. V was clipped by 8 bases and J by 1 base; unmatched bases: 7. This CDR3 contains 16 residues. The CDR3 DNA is TGTGCCAGCTCGACAGGGGGCGCGAGAACTAATGAAAAACTGTTTTTT. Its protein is CASSTGGARTNEKLFF.

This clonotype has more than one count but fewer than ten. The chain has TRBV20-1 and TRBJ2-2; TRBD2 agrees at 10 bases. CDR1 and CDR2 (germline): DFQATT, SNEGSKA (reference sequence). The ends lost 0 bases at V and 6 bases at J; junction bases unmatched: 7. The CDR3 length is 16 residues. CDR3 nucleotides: TGCAGTGCTAGAGAGAGTAGCGGGAGGTTCGCCGGGGAGCTGTTTTTT. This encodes CSARESSGRFAGELFF.

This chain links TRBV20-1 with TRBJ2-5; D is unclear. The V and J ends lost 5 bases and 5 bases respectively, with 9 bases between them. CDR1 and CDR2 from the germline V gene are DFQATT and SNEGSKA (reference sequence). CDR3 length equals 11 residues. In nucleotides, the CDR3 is TGCAGTGCTCCGCACGGGGAGACCCAGTACTTC. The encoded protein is CSAPHGETQYF.

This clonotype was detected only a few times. CDR3 in amino acids: CASSPNAGGLPEAFF. DNA for the CDR3: TGTGCCAGCAGCCCAAACGCAGGGGGCCTCCCTGAAGCTTTCTTT. V usage is TRBV7-2 and J usage is TRBJ1-1; 8 bases match TRBD1. Germline V gene sequence: CDR1 SGHTA, CDR2 FQGNSA. V was pared by 5 bases and J by 6 bases, with 11 bases of the junction left unmatched. This CDR3 comprises 15 residues.

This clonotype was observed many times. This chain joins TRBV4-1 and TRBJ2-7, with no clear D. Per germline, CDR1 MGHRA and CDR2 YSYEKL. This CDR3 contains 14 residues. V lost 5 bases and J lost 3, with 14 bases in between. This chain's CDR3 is CASSKGLAGYEQYF. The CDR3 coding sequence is TGCGCCAGCAGCAAAGGGCTCGCAGGCTACGAGCAGTACTTC.

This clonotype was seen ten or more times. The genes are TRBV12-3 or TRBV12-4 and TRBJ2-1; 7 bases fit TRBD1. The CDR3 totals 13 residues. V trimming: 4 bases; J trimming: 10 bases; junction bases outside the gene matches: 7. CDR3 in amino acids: CASSWNRGTEQFF. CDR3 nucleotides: TGTGCCAGCAGTTGGAACAGGGGAACAGAGCAGTTCTTC.

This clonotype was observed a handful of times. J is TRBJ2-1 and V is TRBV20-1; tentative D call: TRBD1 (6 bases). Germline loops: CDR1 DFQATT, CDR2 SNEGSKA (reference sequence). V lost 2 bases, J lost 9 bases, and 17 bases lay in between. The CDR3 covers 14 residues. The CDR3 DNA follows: TGCAGTGCTAGAAAAGGGTATAGGGGGAGTGAGCAGTTCTTC. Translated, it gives CSARKGYRGSEQFF.

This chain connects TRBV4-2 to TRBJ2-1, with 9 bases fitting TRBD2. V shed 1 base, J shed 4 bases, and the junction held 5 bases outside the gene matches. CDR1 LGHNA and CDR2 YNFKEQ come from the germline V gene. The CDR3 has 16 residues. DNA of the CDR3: TGTGCCAGCAGCCAAGTTGCGAGCGGGGGGTACAATGAGCAGTTCTTC. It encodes CASSQVASGGYNEQFF.

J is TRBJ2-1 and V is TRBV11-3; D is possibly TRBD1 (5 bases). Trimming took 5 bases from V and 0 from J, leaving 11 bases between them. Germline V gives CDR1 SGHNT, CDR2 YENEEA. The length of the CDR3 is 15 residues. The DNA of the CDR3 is TGTGCCAGCAGCCGCGACAGTTACTCCTACAATGAGCAGTTCTTC. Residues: CASSRDSYSYNEQFF.

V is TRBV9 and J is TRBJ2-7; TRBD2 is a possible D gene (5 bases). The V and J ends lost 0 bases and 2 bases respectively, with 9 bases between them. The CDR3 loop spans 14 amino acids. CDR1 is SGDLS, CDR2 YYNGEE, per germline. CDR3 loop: CASSVEEGTYEQYF. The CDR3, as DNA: TGTGCCAGCAGCGTAGAAGAGGGCACCTACGAGCAGTACTTC.

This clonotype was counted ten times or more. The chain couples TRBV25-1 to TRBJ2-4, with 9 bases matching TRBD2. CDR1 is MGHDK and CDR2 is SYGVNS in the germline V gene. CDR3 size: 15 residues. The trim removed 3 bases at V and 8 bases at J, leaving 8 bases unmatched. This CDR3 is CASSEAGGRAHIQYF. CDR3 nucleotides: TGTGCCAGCAGTGAGGCCGGCGGGAGGGCACACATTCAGTACTTC.

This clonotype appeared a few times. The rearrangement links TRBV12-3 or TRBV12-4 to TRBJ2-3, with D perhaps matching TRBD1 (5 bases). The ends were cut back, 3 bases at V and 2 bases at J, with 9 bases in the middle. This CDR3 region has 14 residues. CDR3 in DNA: TGTGCCAGCAGTTTTGCACAGGTCACAGATACGCAGTATTTT. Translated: CASSFAQVTDTQYF.

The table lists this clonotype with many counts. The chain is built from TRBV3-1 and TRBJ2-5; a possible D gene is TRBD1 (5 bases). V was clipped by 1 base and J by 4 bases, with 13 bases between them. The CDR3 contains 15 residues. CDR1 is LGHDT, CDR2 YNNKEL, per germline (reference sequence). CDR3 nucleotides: TGTGCCAGCAGCCAAGTCCGGGTTACAGGAGAGACCCAGTACTTC. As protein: CASSQVRVTGETQYF.

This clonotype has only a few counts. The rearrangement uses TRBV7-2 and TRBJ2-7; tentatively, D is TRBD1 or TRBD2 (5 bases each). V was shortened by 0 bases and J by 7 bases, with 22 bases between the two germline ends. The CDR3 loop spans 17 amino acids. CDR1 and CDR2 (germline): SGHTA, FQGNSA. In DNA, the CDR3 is TGTGCCAGCAGCTTAGCCCCCCCATGGGACGGAACTAAAGAGCAGTACTTC. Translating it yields CASSLAPPWDGTKEQYF.

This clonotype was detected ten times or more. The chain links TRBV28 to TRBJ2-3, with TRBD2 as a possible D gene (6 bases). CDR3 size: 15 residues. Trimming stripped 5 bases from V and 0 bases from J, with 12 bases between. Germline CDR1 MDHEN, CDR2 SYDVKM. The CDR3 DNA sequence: TGTGCCAGCAGTCCGGCGGAGGGTAGCACAGATACGCAGTATTTT. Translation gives CASSPAEGSTDTQYF.